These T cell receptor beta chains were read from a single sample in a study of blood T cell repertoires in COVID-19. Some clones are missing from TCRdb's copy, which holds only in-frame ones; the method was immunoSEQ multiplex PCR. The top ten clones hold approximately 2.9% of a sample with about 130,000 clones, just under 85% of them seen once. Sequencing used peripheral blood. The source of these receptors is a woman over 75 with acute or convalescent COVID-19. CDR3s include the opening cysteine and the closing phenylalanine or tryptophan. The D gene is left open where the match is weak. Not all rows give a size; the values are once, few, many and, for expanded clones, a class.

cdr3_nt: TGCGCCAGCAGCCCACCGGCGGGGACAGGGGTAGGCTACACCTTC
cdr3_aa: CASSPPAGTGVGYTF
d_call: TRBD1
j_call: TRBJ1-2
v_call: TRBV5-1
clone_size: NA

cdr3_nt: TGTGCCAGTAGTATCGGTTGGAGACGGGGATCTGAAGCTTTCTTT
cdr3_aa: CASSIGWRRGSEAFF
d_call: NA
j_call: TRBJ1-1
v_call: TRBV19
clone_size: NA

cdr3_nt: TGCGCCAGCAGCACCCTGACAGGGAATGGCTACACCTTC
cdr3_aa: CASSTLTGNGYTF
d_call: TRBD1
j_call: TRBJ1-2
v_call: TRBV5-1
clone_size: NA

cdr3_nt: TGTGCCAGCAGTGAACCCAACAGGGGCCGCGGCTATGGCTACACCTTC
cdr3_aa: CASSEPNRGRGYGYTF
d_call: TRBD1
j_call: TRBJ1-2
v_call: TRBV2
clone_size: few

cdr3_nt: TGTGCCAGCAGAACGGGACAGCCCTATGGCTACACCTTC
cdr3_aa: CASRTGQPYGYTF
d_call: TRBD1
j_call: TRBJ1-2
v_call: TRBV2
clone_size: NA

cdr3_nt: TGCAGCGTGGCTTCCAGGGCGTTGGGGATGAACACTGAAGCTTTCTTT
cdr3_aa: CSVASRALGMNTEAFF
d_call: NA
j_call: TRBJ1-1
v_call: TRBV29-1
clone_size: few

cdr3_nt: TGTGCCAGCCGAAAAGGAGGCAGTCCCTCCTACGAGCAGTACTTC
cdr3_aa: CASRKGGSPSYEQYF
d_call: NA
j_call: TRBJ2-7
v_call: TRBV28
clone_size: NA

cdr3_nt: TGTGCCAGATGGACAGGGTGGAATCAGCCCCAGCATTTT
cdr3_aa: CARWTGWNQPQHF
d_call: TRBD1
j_call: TRBJ1-5
v_call: TRBV13
clone_size: NA

cdr3_nt: TGTGCCAGCAGTGAATATAGGTTCTGGCGGCAGGGGTATGAAAAACTGTTTTTT
cdr3_aa: CASSEYRFWRQGYEKLFF
d_call: NA
j_call: TRBJ1-4
v_call: TRBV25-1
clone_size: NA

cdr3_nt: TGTGCCAGCAGCCGGTTCGGACTAGCGGGGGGTGGGTCAGATACGCAGTATTTT
cdr3_aa: CASSRFGLAGGGSDTQYF
d_call: TRBD2
j_call: TRBJ2-3
v_call: TRBV7-3
clone_size: NA

cdr3_nt: TGCGCCAGCAGCGCGAGACAGGGGGCACGGGCAGATACGCAGTATTTT
cdr3_aa: CASSARQGARADTQYF
d_call: TRBD1
j_call: TRBJ2-3
v_call: TRBV5-1
clone_size: NA

cdr3_nt: TGTGCCAGCAGCTTGTTCGGGAGAGGCAGCACAGATACGCAGTATTTT
cdr3_aa: CASSLFGRGSTDTQYF
d_call: NA
j_call: TRBJ2-3
v_call: TRBV7-3
clone_size: NA

cdr3_nt: TGTGCCACCAGTGATCGGACAGGGGGGGATCAGTATTTT
cdr3_aa: CATSDRTGGDQYF
d_call: TRBD1
j_call: TRBJ2-3
v_call: TRBV24-1
clone_size: NA

cdr3_nt: TGTGCCAGCAGCCCGACAGGGATATCCGCTGAAGCTTTCTTT
cdr3_aa: CASSPTGISAEAFF
d_call: TRBD1
j_call: TRBJ1-1
v_call: TRBV7-2
clone_size: NA

cdr3_nt: TGTGCCAGCAGCTCTCAGGGCTTTAATGAAAAACTGTTTTTT
cdr3_aa: CASSSQGFNEKLFF
d_call: NA
j_call: TRBJ1-4
v_call: TRBV7-9
clone_size: NA

cdr3_nt: TGTGCCATCAGTCCGGGAACCGACAATGAGCAGTTCTTC
cdr3_aa: CAISPGTDNEQFF
d_call: NA
j_call: TRBJ2-1
v_call: TRBV10-3
clone_size: NA

cdr3_nt: TGTGCCTGGAGTGTAAGGCTAGCGGGGGTGGGAGATACGCAGTATTTT
cdr3_aa: CAWSVRLAGVGDTQYF
d_call: TRBD2
j_call: TRBJ2-3
v_call: TRBV30
clone_size: NA

cdr3_nt: TGTGCCAGCTCACCGATGGCTAGCGGGGGCGCGGGCGGCACAGATACGCAGTATTTT
cdr3_aa: CASSPMASGGAGGTDTQYF
d_call: TRBD2
j_call: TRBJ2-3
v_call: TRBV18
clone_size: NA

cdr3_nt: TGTGCCAGCAGCGTAGGTCAGGGTGGCTGGGACTCCTACGAGCAGTACTTC
cdr3_aa: CASSVGQGGWDSYEQYF
d_call: NA
j_call: TRBJ2-7
v_call: TRBV9
clone_size: few

cdr3_nt: TGTGCCAGCAGCTTAAACAGGGGATGGAGCGAGCAGTACTTC
cdr3_aa: CASSLNRGWSEQYF
d_call: TRBD1
j_call: TRBJ2-7
v_call: TRBV7-6
clone_size: NA

cdr3_nt: TGTGCCAGTAGGATCACCTGGGGCGGGGGAAACACTGAAGCTTTCTTT
cdr3_aa: CASRITWGGGNTEAFF
d_call: NA
j_call: TRBJ1-1
v_call: TRBV19
clone_size: NA

cdr3_nt: TGTGCCAGCAATTCAGGGAGGCGGAATAGGGCTTTCTTT
cdr3_aa: CASNSGRRNRAFF
d_call: NA
j_call: TRBJ1-1
v_call: TRBV6-5
clone_size: few

cdr3_nt: TGTGCCAGCAGCACTCCCGAGTTGGCCGGGGAGCTGTTTTTT
cdr3_aa: CASSTPELAGELFF
d_call: NA
j_call: TRBJ2-2
v_call: TRBV11-3
clone_size: NA

cdr3_nt: TGTGCCAGCAGCTCCCAGGGGGGCCAATACAATGAGCAGTTCTTC
cdr3_aa: CASSSQGGQYNEQFF
d_call: NA
j_call: TRBJ2-1
v_call: TRBV3-1/TRBV3-2
clone_size: NA

cdr3_nt: TGTGCCAGCAGTTTACAGCAGGGCTATAATTCACCCCTCCACTTT
cdr3_aa: CASSLQQGYNSPLHF
d_call: NA
j_call: TRBJ1-6
v_call: TRBV28
clone_size: few

cdr3_nt: TGTGCCAGCAGCTTATCCATTCGGGTAACTGGGGCCAACGTCCTGACTTTC
cdr3_aa: CASSLSIRVTGANVLTF
d_call: NA
j_call: TRBJ2-6
v_call: TRBV11-2
clone_size: NA

cdr3_nt: TGCGCCAGCAGCCAAGTCCCCAGGGGTTTCAATCAGCCCCAGCATTTT
cdr3_aa: CASSQVPRGFNQPQHF
d_call: NA
j_call: TRBJ1-5
v_call: TRBV4-1
clone_size: once

cdr3_nt: TGTGCCAGCTCACCTCGAGAGAACTATGGCTACACCTTC
cdr3_aa: CASSPRENYGYTF
d_call: NA
j_call: TRBJ1-2
v_call: TRBV18
clone_size: NA

cdr3_nt: TGTGCCAGCAGCATACGACAGGGGACGGGTACAGATACGCAGTATTTT
cdr3_aa: CASSIRQGTGTDTQYF
d_call: NA
j_call: TRBJ2-3
v_call: TRBV21-1
clone_size: NA